The next 30 T cell receptor beta chains were all read from a single sample in a study of blood T cell repertoires in COVID-19. TCRdb's copy holds only in-frame clones and misses some; the assay was immunoSEQ multiplex PCR. The sample carries about 180,000 clones, 80% to 90% recorded once. The sequenced sample was peripheral blood. The receptors here all came from a man between 70 and 80 years old with active or convalescent COVID-19.

The chain has TRBV7-2 and TRBJ2-7, with TRBD1 identical over 7 bases. CDR1 is SGHTA, CDR2 FQGNSA, per germline. The CDR3 sequence is 15 residues long. Unmatched junction bases numbered 10, after V lost 5 bases and J lost 3 bases. DNA of the CDR3: TGTGCCAGCAGCACCCATGGACAGGCTCTCTACGAGCAGTACTTC. This codes for CASSTHGQALYEQYF.

The rearrangement links TRBV5-1 to TRBJ2-1; a possible D gene is TRBD1 (6 bases). The CDR3 spans 15 residues. The germline CDR1 and CDR2 sequences are SGHRS and YFSETQ. The V end was cut by 1 base, the J end by 0 bases, with 8 bases between. CDR3 in DNA: TGCGCCAGCAGCTTGCAGGGGAGCTCCTACAATGAGCAGTTCTTC. Residues: CASSLQGSSYNEQFF.

The chain combines TRBV20-1 with TRBJ1-2, with TRBD1 identical over 9 bases. V shed 3 bases, J shed 3 bases, and the junction held 8 bases outside the gene matches. CDR1 and CDR2 (germline): DFQATT, SNEGSKA (reference sequence). CDR3 length: 15 residues. CDR3 residues: CSASEGTGKDYGYTF. The CDR3 DNA sequence: TGCAGTGCTAGTGAGGGGACAGGGAAAGACTATGGCTACACCTTC.

This clone has only a few counts. The J gene is TRBJ1-5, the V gene TRBV15; 9 bases map to TRBD1. Trimming at V came to 2 bases and at J to 4 bases, leaving 12 bases not matched to a gene. Germline CDR1 reads LNHNV; CDR2 reads YYDKDF (reference sequence). This CDR3 has 18 residues. This CDR3 reads CATSRRTSTGGGNQPQHF. Written as DNA, the CDR3 is TGTGCCACCAGCAGAAGAACCTCGACAGGGGGTGGTAATCAGCCCCAGCATTTT.

The V call is TRBV6-5, the J call TRBJ2-7; D is perhaps TRBD1 (5 bases). CDR1 is MNHEY, CDR2 SVGAGI, per germline. The CDR3 has 15 residues. The ends were cut back, 2 bases at V and 5 bases at J, with 16 bases in the middle. CDR3 sequence reads: CASSYQGYGSDEQYF. In DNA, the CDR3 is TGTGCCAGCAGTTACCAGGGTTACGGGTCGGACGAGCAGTACTTC.

The chain uses TRBV5-1 and TRBJ1-4; D possibly corresponds to TRBD1 (5 bases). Germline CDR1 is SGHRS and CDR2 is YFSETQ. This CDR3 comprises 15 residues. Trimming took 4 bases from V and 8 from J, leaving 18 bases between them. CDR3 loop: CASSRTGTQEEKLFF. The CDR3 region has the DNA TGCGCCAGCAGCAGAACCGGGACTCAGGAAGAAAAACTGTTTTTT.

J is TRBJ2-2 and V is TRBV5-4; 9 positions agree with TRBD2. CDR1 is SGHNT and CDR2 is YYREEE in the germline V gene (reference sequence). The CDR3 extends over 15 amino acids. The V and J ends lost 0 bases and 4 bases, in that order; junction bases with no gene match: 1. CDR3 sequence: CASSLEREVTGELFF. As DNA, the CDR3 is TGTGCCAGCAGCTTGGAGCGGGAGGTCACCGGGGAGCTGTTTTTT.

The V call is TRBV7-8, the J call TRBJ1-4; D not certain. This CDR3 has 14 amino acids. The V and J ends lost 2 bases and 5 bases respectively, with 9 bases between them. Germline assignment: CDR1 SGHVS and CDR2 FQNEAQ. The CDR3 sequence: CASSLQDFNEKLFF. The CDR3 DNA is TGTGCCAGCAGCTTACAGGATTTCAATGAAAAACTGTTTTTT.

The chain joins TRBV7-9 to TRBJ1-3; D possibly corresponds to TRBD1 (6 bases). This CDR3 has 13 residues. The V gene lost 6 bases and the J gene lost 2 bases, with 8 bases spanning the gap. The germline CDR1 and CDR2 sequences are SEHNR and FQNEAQ (reference sequence). The chain's CDR3 is CASRDSPGNTIYF. CDR3 bases: TGTGCCAGCAGGGACAGCCCTGGAAACACCATATATTTT. The full variable domain, rest sourced from reference TRBV7-9 and TRBJ1-3, is DTGVSQNPRHKITKRGQNVTFRCDPISEHNRLYWYRQTLGQGPEFLTYFQNEAQLEKSRLLSDRFSAERPKGSFSTLEIQRTEQGDSAMYLCASRDSPGNTIYFGEGSWLTVV.

The rearrangement links TRBV5-5 to TRBJ2-7; D remains ambiguous. Germline CDR1 reads SGHKS; CDR2 reads YYEKEE (reference sequence). V gave up 0 bases and J gave up 3 bases, with 13 bases separating them. The CDR3 sequence is 15 residues long. CDR3 sequence reads: CASSLDSRSRYEQYF. The CDR3 DNA is TGTGCCAGCAGCTTGGACTCTCGCTCCCGCTACGAGCAGTACTTC.

The CDR3 region is CASSSGRSYGYTF. CDR3 nucleotides: TGTGCCAGCAGTTCAGGCCGGTCCTATGGCTACACCTTC. The chain joins TRBV6-6 to TRBJ1-2; D is unclear. Germline lookup yields CDR1 MNHNY and CDR2 SVGAGI (reference sequence). V was clipped by 4 bases and J by 4 bases, with 10 bases between them. The CDR3 sequence is 13 residues long.

J is TRBJ1-5 and V is TRBV7-8; 7 bases map to TRBD1. The CDR3 is made up of 17 amino acids. Germline-derived CDR1 and CDR2 are SGHVS and FQNEAQ. The junction had 17 bases not matched to a gene; V was cut back by 6 bases and J by 6 bases. For the CDR3, the DNA is TGTGCCAGCAGGGCAGGGTTATTAGAGGGGGCCGCTCAGCCCCAGCATTTT. Encoded protein: CASRAGLLEGAAQPQHF.

This sequence joins TRBV29-1 and TRBJ2-1; 11 positions match TRBD2. Germline V CDR1 and CDR2: SQVTM, ANQGSEA. V gave up 2 bases and J gave up 15 bases; unmatched junction bases: 6. This CDR3 has 12 amino acids. This CDR3 reads CSVEQLAGVWFF. The DNA of the CDR3 is TGCAGCGTTGAACAACTAGCGGGAGTCTGGTTCTTC.

The chain carries TRBV28 and TRBJ2-4; TRBD2 agrees at 14 bases. This CDR3 comprises 18 residues. Trimming cost V 2 bases and J 1 base; bases outside gene matches: 4. CDR1 is MDHEN, CDR2 SYDVKM, per germline. CDR3 in DNA: TGTGCCAGCAGTTTAGCGGGACTAGCGGGAGCTGCCAAAAACATTCAGTACTTC. This gives the protein CASSLAGLAGAAKNIQYF. The full variable domain, with the rest looked up from reference TRBV28 and TRBJ2-4, is DVKVTQSSRYLVKRTGEKVFLECVQDMDHENMFWYRQDPGLGLRLIYFSYDVKMKEKGDIPEGYSVSREKKERFSLILESASTNQTSMYLCASSLAGLAGAAKNIQYFGAGTRLSVL.

The chain carries TRBV5-4 and TRBJ2-1; 15 bases agree with TRBD2. The V gene end was trimmed by 4 bases and the J gene end by 3 bases; junction bases not matched to a gene: 5. CDR1 is SGHNT, CDR2 YYREEE, per germline (reference sequence). CDR3 length: 17 amino acids. The CDR3 DNA is TGTGCCAGCAGCCCCGGGACTAGCGGGAGGTACTACAATGAGCAGTTCTTC. Its protein is CASSPGTSGRYYNEQFF.

This chain connects TRBV10-3 to TRBJ1-1, with D possibly being TRBD1 (5 bases). Trimming took off 4 bases at V and 1 base at J, with 16 bases between the two ends. Germline V gives CDR1 ENHRY, CDR2 SYGVKD. CDR3 length: 16 amino acids. The chain's CDR3 is CAISVYGYRKNTEAFF. CDR3 in DNA: TGTGCCATCAGTGTTTATGGTTACAGGAAGAACACTGAAGCTTTCTTT.

This chain links TRBV19 with TRBJ1-1, with D possibly being TRBD1 (5 bases). V lost 6 bases to trimming and J lost 2 bases, with 13 bases between them. The CDR3 runs to 14 residues. Germline V gene lookup returns CDR1 LNHDA and CDR2 SQIVND (reference sequence). The CDR3 loop reads CASSTSRGNTEAFF. Here the CDR3 DNA reads TGTGCCAGTAGCACCTCAAGGGGTAACACTGAAGCTTTCTTT.

The chain combines TRBV19 with TRBJ1-4; tentative D call: TRBD1 (6 bases). CDR3 length: 14 residues. Germline CDR1 and CDR2: LNHDA and SQIVND (reference sequence). The V end lost 8 bases, the J end lost 4 bases, and 14 bases lay between the germline ends. This chain's CDR3 is CASGTTGYNEKLFF. The CDR3 DNA follows: TGTGCCAGTGGGACAACAGGGTATAATGAAAAACTGTTTTTT.

V is TRBV27 and J is TRBJ2-7; 7 positions match TRBD1. CDR3 length: 15 residues. The V gene end was trimmed by 3 bases and the J gene end by 2 bases; junction bases not matched to a gene: 7. Looked up from germline, CDR1 is MNHEY and CDR2 is SMNVEV (reference sequence). CDR3 loop: CASSFGRGRAYEQYF. The CDR3 nucleotides are TGTGCCAGCAGTTTTGGTAGGGGGCGCGCCTACGAGCAGTACTTC.

This clone has at least ten counts. The V and J genes are TRBV29-1 and TRBJ1-1; the D gene is possibly TRBD1 (5 bases). Per germline, CDR1 SQVTM and CDR2 ANQGSEA. V lost 3 bases and J lost 5, with 16 bases in between. CDR3 length: 14 amino acids. This chain's CDR3 is CSVDPGLWWTEAFF. CDR3 DNA: TGCAGCGTTGACCCGGGACTCTGGTGGACTGAAGCTTTCTTT.

This clone was seen at least ten times. The gene calls are TRBV24-1 and TRBJ1-4; possible D gene TRBD1, 6 bases. The CDR3 runs 13 residues. Germline lookup yields CDR1 KGHDR and CDR2 SFDVKD. Trimming pared 5 bases from V and 5 bases from J, leaving 8 bases between. The CDR3 DNA reads as TGTGCCACCAGTGGGACAGCGAATGAAAAACTGTTTTTT. Translation: CATSGTANEKLFF.

This clone was recorded once. The V and J genes are TRBV19 and TRBJ2-7; perhaps TRBD1 as D (7 bases). Trimming shortened V by 3 bases and J by 3 bases, and 18 bases separated the two germline ends. This CDR3 has 16 amino acids. The germline V gene encodes CDR1 LNHDA and CDR2 SQIVND (reference sequence). The CDR3 sequence is CASSMGGGGGVYEQYF. The CDR3 nucleotides read TGTGCCAGTAGTATGGGCGGCGGAGGGGGCGTCTACGAGCAGTACTTC.

Only a few counts were recorded for this clone. This chain connects TRBV4-3 to TRBJ2-7; D uncertain. CDR1 and CDR2 (germline): LGHNA, YSLEER. This CDR3 is 13 amino acids long. V lost 0 bases and J lost 9, with 12 bases in between. The CDR3 sequence: CASSQDRGEVQYF. The CDR3 DNA follows: TGCGCCAGCAGCCAAGATCGAGGCGAGGTGCAGTACTTC.

The chain uses TRBV7-2 and TRBJ2-2; 8 bases match TRBD2. The germline gives CDR1 SGHTA, CDR2 FQGNSA. V shed 3 bases and J 5 bases; nucleotides not matched to a gene: 2. The CDR3 length is 14 residues. CDR3: CASSLSGRTGELFF. The DNA for the CDR3 is TGTGCCAGCAGCTTGAGCGGGAGAACCGGGGAGCTGTTTTTT.

The rearrangement uses TRBV19 and TRBJ1-1; D might be TRBD1 (6 bases). This CDR3 region has 14 residues. CDR1 is LNHDA and CDR2 is SQIVND in the germline V gene (reference sequence). Trimming cost V 5 bases and J 4 bases, with 14 bases left between them. CDR3 loop: CASSDYRVITEAFF. In DNA, the CDR3 is TGTGCCAGTAGTGACTACAGGGTGATCACTGAAGCTTTCTTT.

This clone was seen only once. V usage is TRBV4-1 and J usage is TRBJ2-7; 12 positions agree with TRBD2. The CDR3 is 19 amino acids. The V gene's germline CDR1 is MGHRA and CDR2 YSYEKL. After removal of 4 bases from V and 5 bases from J, the junction contained 18 bases not matched to a gene. The CDR3 sequence: CASSPRLTRRLAGENEQYF. CDR3 DNA sequence: TGCGCCAGCAGCCCACGATTAACCCGAAGACTAGCGGGAGAAAACGAGCAGTACTTC.

This clone came up a few times. This chain uses TRBV19 with TRBJ1-2; D possibly corresponds to TRBD1 (5 bases). The V gene lost 4 bases and the J gene lost 3 bases, with 9 bases spanning the gap. The CDR3 totals 13 residues. CDR1 LNHDA and CDR2 SQIVND come from the germline V gene (reference sequence). The CDR3 spells CASSTGTHYGYTF. The CDR3 DNA sequence: TGTGCCAGTAGTACCGGGACTCACTATGGCTACACCTTC. Variable domain in full (rest from reference TRBV19 and TRBJ1-2): DGGITQSPKYLFRKEGQNVTLSCEQNLNHDAMYWYRQDPGQGLRLIYYSQIVNDFQKGDIAEGYSVSREKKESFPLTVTSAQKNPTAFYLCASSTGTHYGYTFGSGTRLTVV.

The chain combines TRBV6-6 with TRBJ1-2; D possibly corresponds to TRBD1 (6 bases). CDR3 length: 14 residues. V was shortened by 4 bases and J by 5 bases, with 14 bases between the two germline ends. CDR1 and CDR2 (germline): MNHNY, SVGAGI (reference sequence). Here the CDR3 DNA reads TGTGCCAGCAGTTTAGACAGAGGGGGATATGGCTACACCTTC. Residues: CASSLDRGGYGYTF.

This clone has more than one count but fewer than ten. The J gene is TRBJ1-1, the V gene TRBV9; D is unclear. Trimming took 0 bases from V and 1 from J, leaving 7 bases between them. The germline V gene has CDR1 SGDLS and CDR2 YYNGEE. The CDR3 length is 14 residues. The CDR3 is CASSVGPRNTEAFF. The CDR3 DNA reads TGTGCCAGCAGCGTAGGTCCTAGGAACACTGAAGCTTTCTTT. The whole variable domain, remainder taken from reference TRBV9 and TRBJ1-1, is DSGVTQTPKHLITATGQRVTLRCSPRSGDLSVYWYQQSLDQGLQFLIQYYNGEERAKGNILERFSAQQFPDLHSELNLSSLELGDSALYFCASSVGPRNTEAFFGQGTRLTVV.

This chain connects TRBV7-2 to TRBJ2-3; D not certain. Trimming took 5 bases from V and 4 from J, leaving 16 bases between them. The CDR3 is made up of 15 amino acids. Germline V gene data show CDR1 as SGHTA and CDR2 as FQGNSA. The CDR3 is CASSLQPRGADTQYF. CDR3 bases: TGTGCCAGCAGCCTACAACCTAGAGGCGCAGATACGCAGTATTTT.